The 11 T cell receptor beta chains reported below all come from one sample, sequenced in a study of blood T cell repertoires in COVID-19. TCRdb's table, derived via immunoSEQ multiplex PCR, lists solely in-frame clones and lacks some. The data show about 110,000 clones, about four fifths seen once. Specimen: peripheral blood. These receptors all come from a woman aged 70-85 years with acute or convalescent COVID-19.

The chain employs TRBV7-2 and TRBJ1-3; 8 positions agree with TRBD1. The V segment lost 2 bases and the J segment 0 bases; nucleotides outside the gene matches: 12. Germline V lookup: CDR1 SGHTA, CDR2 FQGNSA. The CDR3 spans 19 residues. The chain's CDR3 is CASSLLVEDRDSSGNTIYF. The CDR3, as DNA: TGTGCCAGCAGCTTATTGGTGGAGGACAGGGACAGCTCTGGAAACACCATATATTTT.

The V gene is TRBV30, the J gene TRBJ1-2; 7 bases match TRBD1. Germline loops: CDR1 GTSNPN, CDR2 SVGIG (reference sequence). The CDR3 length is 14 residues. Losses at the gene ends were 1 base for V and 3 bases for J; bases not matched to a gene: 5. The CDR3 region is CAWSGDSTHYGYTF. CDR3 DNA sequence: TGTGCCTGGAGTGGGGACAGTACCCACTATGGCTACACCTTC.

CDR3 nucleotides: TGCGCCAGCAGTGAGCCCTCCCGGGAGAGGGTGACTAACTATGGCTACACCTTC. It encodes CASSEPSRERVTNYGYTF. The chain uses TRBV10-2 and TRBJ1-2; D call uncertain. Germline CDR1 and CDR2: WSHSY and SAAADI. V lost 2 bases and J lost 0, with 19 bases in between. The CDR3 has 18 amino acids.

This clone occurred once. J is TRBJ2-5 and V is TRBV5-1; 13 nucleotides match TRBD2. V was pared by 4 bases and J by 7 bases, with 16 bases of the junction left unmatched. This CDR3 is built from 18 residues. Per the germline V gene, CDR1 is SGHRS and CDR2 is YFSETQ. In nucleotides, the CDR3 is TGCGCCAGCAGCCTAGGACTAGCGGGAGCGGGGACTGGGGTGACCCAGTACTTC. Translating gives CASSLGLAGAGTGVTQYF.

This clone was counted a few times. The genes are TRBV18 and TRBJ2-1, with 8 bases identical to TRBD1. The CDR3 loop spans 15 amino acids. V was clipped by 4 bases and J by 2 bases; unmatched bases: 4. Germline V gives CDR1 KGHSH, CDR2 LQKENI. The CDR3 DNA is TGTGCCAGCTCACAAGACAGGGGCCCCTACAATGAGCAGTTCTTC. This codes for CASSQDRGPYNEQFF.

The count of this clone is one. The V call is TRBV5-6, the J call TRBJ2-5; the D gene is possibly TRBD2 (5 bases). Between the trimmed V and J ends, which lost 0 bases and 7 bases, there was a span of 13 bases. Per the germline V gene, CDR1 is SGHDT and CDR2 is YYEEEE. The CDR3 has 14 residues. The CDR3 is CASSLALASSTQYF. The CDR3 DNA is TGTGCCAGCAGCTTGGCGTTAGCGTCCTCGACCCAGTACTTC.

The chain recombines TRBV7-2 with TRBJ1-1; D possibly corresponds to TRBD1 (5 bases). This CDR3 has 14 residues. Germline CDR1 and CDR2: SGHTA and FQGNSA. V was trimmed by 4 bases and J by 2 bases, leaving 11 bases between them. The CDR3 region is CASSSGITNTEAFF. As DNA, the CDR3 is TGTGCCAGCAGCTCAGGGATAACAAACACTGAAGCTTTCTTT.

The chain combines TRBV7-8 with TRBJ1-6, with D possibly TRBD1 on 5 matching bases. The ends were cut back, 1 base at V and 6 bases at J, with 10 bases in the middle. This CDR3 contains 15 residues. CDR1 and CDR2 from the germline V gene are SGHVS and FQNEAQ. The CDR3 reads CASSLEGQGNSPLHF. The CDR3 nucleotides read TGTGCCAGCAGCTTAGAGGGGCAGGGTAATTCACCCCTCCACTTT.

This clone was counted a single time. This chain connects TRBV24-1 to TRBJ1-2; TRBD1 might be the D (6 bases). The CDR3 is 14 amino acids. V dropped 2 bases and J dropped 1 base, with 7 bases sitting between them. Germline-derived CDR1 and CDR2 are KGHDR and SFDVKD. The CDR3 here is CATSDSGHNYGYTF. CDR3 coding DNA: TGTGCCACCAGTGATTCGGGACATAACTATGGCTACACCTTC.

This clone was detected a few times. The gene calls are TRBV4-3 and TRBJ1-2; TRBD1 agrees at 7 bases. CDR3 length: 17 residues. Germline assignment: CDR1 LGHNA and CDR2 YSLEER. J was trimmed by 4 bases and V by 0 bases; bases with no gene match: 11. Written as DNA, the CDR3 is TGCGCCAGCAGCCAAGATGGCCCCTACACAGGGGCCTATGGCTACACCTTC. Translating it yields CASSQDGPYTGAYGYTF.

The CDR3 reads CASSFLGAGAYEQYF. DNA for the CDR3: TGTGCCAGCAGCTTCTTGGGGGCAGGGGCCTACGAGCAGTACTTC. The chain carries TRBV7-2 and TRBJ2-7, with D possibly TRBD1 on 6 matching bases. With 3 bases removed from V and 2 bases from J, the gap between germline ends came to 14 bases. This CDR3 has 15 amino acids. Per the germline V gene, CDR1 is SGHTA and CDR2 is FQGNSA.